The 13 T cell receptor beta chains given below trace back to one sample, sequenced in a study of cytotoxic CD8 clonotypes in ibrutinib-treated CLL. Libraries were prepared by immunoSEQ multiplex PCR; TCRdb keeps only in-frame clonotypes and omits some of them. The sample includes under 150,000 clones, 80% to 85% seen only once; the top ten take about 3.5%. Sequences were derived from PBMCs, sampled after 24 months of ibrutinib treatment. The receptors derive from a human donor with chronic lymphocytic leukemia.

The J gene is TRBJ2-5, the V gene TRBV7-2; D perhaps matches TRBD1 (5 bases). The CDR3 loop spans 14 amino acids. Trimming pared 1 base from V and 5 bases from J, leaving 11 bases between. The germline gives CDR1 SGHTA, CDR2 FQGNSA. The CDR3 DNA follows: TGTGCCAGCAGCTTAGAGGGGATAGGGGAGACCCAGTACTTC. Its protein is CASSLEGIGETQYF.

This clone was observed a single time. The CDR3 nucleotides read TGTGCCAGCAGTTCTCCGTCGAGAAACACCGGGGAGCTGTTTTTT. Its protein product is CASSSPSRNTGELFF. This chain links TRBV6-5 with TRBJ2-2; D unclear. From germline, CDR1 is MNHEY and CDR2 SVGAGI. V shed 4 bases and J shed 2 bases, with 11 bases lying between them. The CDR3 contains 15 residues.

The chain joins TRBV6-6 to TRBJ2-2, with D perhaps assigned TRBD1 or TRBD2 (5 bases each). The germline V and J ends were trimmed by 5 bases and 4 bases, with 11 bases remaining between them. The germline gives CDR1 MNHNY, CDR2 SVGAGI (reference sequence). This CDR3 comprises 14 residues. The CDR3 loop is CASSKTGPTGELFF. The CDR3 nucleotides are TGTGCCAGCAGTAAAACGGGACCCACCGGGGAGCTGTTTTTT.

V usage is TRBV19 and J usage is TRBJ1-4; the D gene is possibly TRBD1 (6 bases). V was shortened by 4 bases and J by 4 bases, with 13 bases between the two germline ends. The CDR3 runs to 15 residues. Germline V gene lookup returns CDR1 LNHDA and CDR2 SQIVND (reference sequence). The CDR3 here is CASSNRQEFNEKLFF. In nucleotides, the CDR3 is TGTGCCAGTAGTAACCGACAGGAGTTTAATGAAAAACTGTTTTTT.

The CDR3 is CASSGGQGTLSGNTIYF. As DNA, the CDR3 is TGTGCCAGCAGTGGGGGGCAGGGGACCCTCTCTGGAAACACCATATATTTT. The chain combines TRBV6-1 with TRBJ1-3; perhaps TRBD1 as D (6 bases). CDR3 length: 17 residues. The germline V and J ends were trimmed by 4 bases and 0 bases, with 16 bases remaining between them. CDR1 MNHNS and CDR2 SASEGT come from the germline V gene.

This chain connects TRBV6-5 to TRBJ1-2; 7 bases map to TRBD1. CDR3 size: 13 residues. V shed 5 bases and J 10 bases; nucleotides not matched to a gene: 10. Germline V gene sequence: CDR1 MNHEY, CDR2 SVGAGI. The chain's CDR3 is CASSRRDRAYYTF. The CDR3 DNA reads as TGTGCCAGCAGTCGCCGCGACAGGGCTTACTACACCTTC.

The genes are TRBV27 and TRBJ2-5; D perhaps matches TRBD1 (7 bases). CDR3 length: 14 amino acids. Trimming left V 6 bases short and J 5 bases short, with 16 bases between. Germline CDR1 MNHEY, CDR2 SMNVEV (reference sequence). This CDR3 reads CASSLQGRWETQYF. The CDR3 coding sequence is TGTGCCAGCAGCCTACAGGGGAGGTGGGAGACCCAGTACTTC.

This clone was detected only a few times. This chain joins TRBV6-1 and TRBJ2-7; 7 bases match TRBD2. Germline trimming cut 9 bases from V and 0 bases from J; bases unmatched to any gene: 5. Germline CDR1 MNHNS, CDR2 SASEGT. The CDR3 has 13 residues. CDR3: CASNRDYSYEQYF. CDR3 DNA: TGTGCCAGTAACCGGGACTACTCCTACGAGCAGTACTTC.

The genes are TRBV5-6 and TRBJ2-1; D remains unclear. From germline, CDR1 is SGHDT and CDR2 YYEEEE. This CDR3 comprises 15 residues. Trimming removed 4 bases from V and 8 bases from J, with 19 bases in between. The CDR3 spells CASSPLGSGRDEQFF. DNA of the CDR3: TGTGCCAGCAGCCCACTCGGCTCTGGTCGGGATGAGCAGTTCTTC.

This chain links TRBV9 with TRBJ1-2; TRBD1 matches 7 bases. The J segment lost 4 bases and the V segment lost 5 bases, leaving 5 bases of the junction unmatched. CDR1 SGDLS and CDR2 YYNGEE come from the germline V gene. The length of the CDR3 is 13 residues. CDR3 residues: CASRNRDSYGYTF. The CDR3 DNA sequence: TGTGCCAGCAGAAACCGGGACAGCTATGGCTACACCTTC.

The CDR3 coding sequence is TGTGCAATTGATGCCAACTATGGCTACACCTTC. It specifies CAIDANYGYTF. The V call is TRBV30, the J call TRBJ1-2; D is ambiguous. CDR3 length: 11 residues. Germline CDR1 reads GTSNPN; CDR2 reads SVGIG (reference sequence).

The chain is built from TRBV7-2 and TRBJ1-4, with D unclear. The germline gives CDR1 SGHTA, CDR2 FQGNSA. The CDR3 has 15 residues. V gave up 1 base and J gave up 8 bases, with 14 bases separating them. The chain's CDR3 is CASSLGPRDGEKLFF. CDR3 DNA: TGTGCCAGCAGCTTAGGGCCGCGGGATGGGGAAAAACTGTTTTTT.

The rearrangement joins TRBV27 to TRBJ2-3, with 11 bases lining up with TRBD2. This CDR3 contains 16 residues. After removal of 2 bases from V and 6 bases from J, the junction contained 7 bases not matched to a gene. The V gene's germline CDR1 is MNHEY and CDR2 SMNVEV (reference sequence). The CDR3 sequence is CASSLSTSGGRDTQYF. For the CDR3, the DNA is TGTGCCAGCAGTTTAAGTACTAGCGGGGGAAGGGATACGCAGTATTTT.